Listed here are 18 T cell receptor beta chains from one sample, sequenced in a study of beta chain features in type 1 diabetes. As every portion of the isolated RNA was reverse transcribed, the sequencing read expressed TCRB transcripts. TCRdb's table, derived via immunoSEQ multiplex PCR, lists solely in-frame clones and lacks some. In the table there are 620,000 or so clones, roughly 15% of which are singletons. Sequencing was performed on naive CD4+ T cells from blood. All receptors come from a man aged 18 to 35 in good health.

In its sample, this clone was seen many times. In the same sample, other DNA sequences code for this CDR3. The V call is TRBV2, the J call TRBJ2-4; D call uncertain. Germline loops: CDR1 SNHLY, CDR2 FYNNEI. V lost 6 bases and J lost 0, with 6 bases in between. This CDR3 has 13 residues. The CDR3 bases are TGTGCCAGCAGGAGACTAGCCAAAAACATTCAGTACTTC. Protein sequence: CASRRLAKNIQYF.

CDR3 sequence: CATSRGALGNQPQHF. Written as DNA, the CDR3 is TGTGCCACCAGCAGAGGGGCTTTGGGCAATCAGCCCCAGCATTTT. The V call is TRBV15, the J call TRBJ1-5; D is ambiguous. V lost 1 base and J 2 bases, leaving 9 bases between the germline ends. CDR1 LNHNV and CDR2 YYDKDF come from the germline V gene (reference sequence). The CDR3 sequence is 15 residues long.

This chain joins TRBV29-1 and TRBJ1-2; 9 positions match TRBD1. The CDR3 totals 13 residues. Trimming removed 6 bases from V and 8 bases from J; junction bases left unmatched: 10. Germline loops: CDR1 SQVTM, CDR2 ANQGSEA. Written as DNA, the CDR3 is TGCAGCGTCGAACGGGACAGGGCGGAAGGCTACACCTTC. Protein: CSVERDRAEGYTF.

In its sample, this clone was seen a few times. A read error may produce the germline difference seen at one junction end. This chain uses TRBV6-1 with TRBJ1-1; possibly TRBD1 for D (6 bases). This CDR3 has 14 amino acids. The germline gives CDR1 MNHNS, CDR2 SASEGT. The CDR3 DNA reads TGTGCCAGCAGGGAAGGACAGAGGAACACTGAAGCTTTCTTT. It codes for CASREGQRNTEAFF.

This clone was counted only a few times. This chain uses TRBV5-6 with TRBJ2-1; 9 bases are a match to TRBD1. Germline CDR1 and CDR2: SGHDT and YYEEEE. Trimming cost V 2 bases and J 1 base; bases outside gene matches: 7. The CDR3 runs 17 residues. CDR3 sequence reads: CASSFPTGGASYNEQFF. The CDR3 coding sequence is TGTGCCAGCAGCTTCCCTACAGGGGGCGCATCCTACAATGAGCAGTTCTTC. Combining the CDR3 with reference TRBV5-6 and TRBJ2-1 gives the whole variable domain DAGVTQSPTHLIKTRGQQVTLRCSPKSGHDTVSWYQQALGQGPQFIFQYYEEEERQRGNFPDRFSGHQFPNYSSELNVNALLLGDSALYLCASSFPTGGASYNEQFFGPGTRLTVL.

The gene calls are TRBV4-3 and TRBJ2-7; 7 positions agree with TRBD1. The J segment lost 3 bases and the V segment lost 4 bases, leaving 15 bases of the junction unmatched. Germline V gives CDR1 LGHNA, CDR2 YSLEER. This CDR3 has 17 amino acids. Written as DNA, the CDR3 is TGCGCCAGCAGCCCAGGATTCGGGACAGTCAAAAACTACGAGCAGTACTTC. Protein product: CASSPGFGTVKNYEQYF.

The rearrangement links TRBV29-1 to TRBJ2-7; the D gene could be TRBD1 or TRBD2 (6 bases each). The V gene's germline CDR1 is SQVTM and CDR2 ANQGSEA. Trimming removed 7 bases at V and 3 bases at J, with 22 bases between. This CDR3 comprises 15 residues. The CDR3 region has the DNA TGCAGCGCTAGGGGATCGGGGGCGACATACTACGAGCAGTACTTC. Residues: CSARGSGATYYEQYF.

As to this clone: A much larger clone differs from this one at a single base, so this may be a read error. V usage is TRBV14 and J usage is TRBJ2-7; possibly TRBD1 for D (6 bases). The CDR3 consists of 16 residues. Germline values: CDR1 SGHDN, CDR2 FVKESK. CDR3 bases: TGTGCCAGCAGCCAAGTCTTCGGACAGAGCTCCTACGAGCGGTACTTC. Translated, it gives CASSQVFGQSSYERYF.

V usage is TRBV6-5 and J usage is TRBJ1-6, with TRBD1 matching over 8 bases. Looked up from germline, CDR1 is MNHEY and CDR2 is SVGAGI. The J segment lost 8 bases and the V segment lost 0 bases, leaving 3 bases of the junction unmatched. This CDR3 has 15 residues. The CDR3 DNA sequence: TGTGCCAGCAGTTACTCGGGGACAGGCTATTCACCCCTCCACTTT. This translates into CASSYSGTGYSPLHF.

The gene calls are TRBV20-1 and TRBJ1-2; a weak D match, TRBD1 (6 bases). The CDR3 has 11 residues. Germline-derived CDR1 and CDR2 are DFQATT and SNEGSKA (reference sequence). Trimming shortened V by 6 bases and J by 6 bases, and 11 bases separated the two germline ends. The CDR3 DNA reads TGCAGTGCCCAACAGGGAGATGGCTACACCTTC. Protein: CSAQQGDGYTF.

For this clone: This CDR3 is also generated by other DNA sequences in the sample. The CDR3 coding sequence is TGTGCCAGCAGCCTGGGACAGGTCGGCGAGCAGTACTTC. This sequence encodes CASSLGQVGEQYF. V is TRBV7-2 and J is TRBJ2-7, with 8 bases lining up with TRBD1. The germline V gene encodes CDR1 SGHTA and CDR2 FQGNSA. There are 13 residues in the CDR3. Trimming took 5 bases from V and 6 from J; bases not matched to a gene: 6.

This clone appeared a few times. The genes are TRBV6-5 and TRBJ1-2, with D tentatively TRBD1 (5 bases). V was shortened by 6 bases and J by 3 bases, with 14 bases between the two germline ends. CDR1 and CDR2 (germline): MNHEY, SVGAGI. CDR3 length equals 14 residues. The CDR3 spells CASSATGGDYGYTF. The CDR3 DNA is TGTGCCAGCAGCGCTACCGGGGGAGACTATGGCTACACCTTC.

This clone was detected a few times. The gene calls are TRBV23-1 and TRBJ1-1, with D maybe TRBD1 (6 bases). TRBV23-1 is placed among ORFs of uncertain function. V lost 2 bases to trimming and J lost 1 base, with 14 bases between them. The CDR3 has 16 residues. CDR3 nucleotide sequence: TGCGCCAGCAGTCAACCACACAGGGACCGGAACACTGAAGCTTTCTTT. Translating gives CASSQPHRDRNTEAFF.

This rearrangement joins TRBV19 to TRBJ1-5; the D gene is possibly TRBD1 (6 bases). The germline V gene has CDR1 LNHDA and CDR2 SQIVND (reference sequence). The V end lost 6 bases, the J end lost 3 bases, and 9 bases lay between the germline ends. This CDR3 contains 13 residues. The CDR3 reads CASRNRDNQPQHF. The DNA for the CDR3 is TGTGCCAGTAGAAACAGGGACAATCAGCCCCAGCATTTT.

This chain uses TRBV29-1 with TRBJ1-2; no definite D call. V was pared by 7 bases and J by 8 bases, with 11 bases between. Germline CDR1 and CDR2: SQVTM and ANQGSEA. The CDR3 length is 10 residues. The CDR3 DNA reads as TGCAGCGGGCTAGGGAGAGGCTACACCTTC. Protein: CSGLGRGYTF.

V and J are TRBV7-9 and TRBJ2-2; D is unclear. Trimming took off 0 bases at V and 6 bases at J, with 2 bases between the two ends. The germline CDR1 and CDR2 sequences are SEHNR and FQNEAQ (reference sequence). This CDR3 region has 12 residues. The DNA for the CDR3 is TGTGCCAGCAGCTTAGCGCCCGGGGAGCTGTTTTTT. Protein sequence: CASSLAPGELFF.

This clone came up a few times. This chain uses TRBV4-1 with TRBJ1-1, with D possibly being TRBD1 (6 bases). This CDR3 is built from 15 residues. V shed 1 base and J shed 4 bases, with 13 bases lying between them. Germline V gives CDR1 MGHRA, CDR2 YSYEKL. The CDR3 spells CASSQGITGFTEAFF. The CDR3 nucleotides read TGCGCCAGCAGCCAAGGCATTACAGGGTTCACTGAAGCTTTCTTT.

V usage is TRBV6-5 and J usage is TRBJ2-1; D is uncertain. Germline V gene sequence: CDR1 MNHEY, CDR2 SVGAGI. The CDR3 is 15 residues long. The V gene lost 0 bases and the J gene lost 5 bases, with 11 bases spanning the gap. The CDR3 DNA reads TGTGCCAGCAGTTACTCCCTTTGGGCCCACAATGAGCAGTTCTTC. Protein sequence: CASSYSLWAHNEQFF.